This TCR beta chain was found in a study of blood T cell repertoires in COVID-19. Study in general: There were acute and convalescent COVID-19 samples, and they came from the United States, Italy and Spain. PBMCs, B-cell-depleted T cells, or T cells provided the cDNA or gDNA that made up the material.

The CDR3 has 15 amino acids. V was cut by 0 bases and J by 6 bases, with 13 bases left in between. Germline loops: CDR1 LGHDT, CDR2 YNNKEL (reference sequence). The authors' processing: By means of reference gene primer amplification, nucleated cell counts were estimated. Produced via immunoSEQ multiplex PCR; TCRdb's table is partial and in-frame only. That table is the source of V, J and clone size, and D and trimming were worked out from the DNA. Here the sample spans tens of thousands of clones, more than 80% being singletons. The source of this sequence is a man under 40 with acute or convalescent COVID-19. The V and J genes are TRBV3-1 (or the pseudogene TRBV3-2) and TRBJ2-3; D might be TRBD1 (5 bases). Sequenced: peripheral blood. DNA for the CDR3: TGTGCCAGCAGCCAAGATCAAGGGGTAGGTGATACGCAGTATTTT. As protein: CASSQDQGVGDTQYF.